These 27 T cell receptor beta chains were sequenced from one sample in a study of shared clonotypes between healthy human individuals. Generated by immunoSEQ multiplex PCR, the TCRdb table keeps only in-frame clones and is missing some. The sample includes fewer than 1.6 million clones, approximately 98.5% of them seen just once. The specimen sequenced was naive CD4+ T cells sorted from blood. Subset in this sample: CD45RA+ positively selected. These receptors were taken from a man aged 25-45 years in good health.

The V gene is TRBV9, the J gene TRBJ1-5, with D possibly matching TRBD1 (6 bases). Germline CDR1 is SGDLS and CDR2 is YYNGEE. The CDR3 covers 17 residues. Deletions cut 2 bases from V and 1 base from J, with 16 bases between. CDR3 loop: CASSVGSGAGSNQPQHF. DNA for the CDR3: TGTGCCAGCAGCGTCGGATCGGGGGCTGGGAGCAATCAGCCCCAGCATTTT. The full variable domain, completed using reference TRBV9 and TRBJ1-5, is DSGVTQTPKHLITATGQRVTLRCSPRSGDLSVYWYQQSLDQGLQFLIQYYNGEERAKGNILERFSAQQFPDLHSELNLSSLELGDSALYFCASSVGSGAGSNQPQHFGDGTRLSIL.

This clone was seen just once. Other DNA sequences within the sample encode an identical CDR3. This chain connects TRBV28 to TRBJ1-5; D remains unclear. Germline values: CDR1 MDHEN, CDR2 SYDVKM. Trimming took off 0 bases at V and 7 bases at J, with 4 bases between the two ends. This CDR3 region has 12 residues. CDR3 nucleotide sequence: TGTGCCAGCAGTTTATGGAACCAGCCCCAGCATTTT. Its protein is CASSLWNQPQHF.

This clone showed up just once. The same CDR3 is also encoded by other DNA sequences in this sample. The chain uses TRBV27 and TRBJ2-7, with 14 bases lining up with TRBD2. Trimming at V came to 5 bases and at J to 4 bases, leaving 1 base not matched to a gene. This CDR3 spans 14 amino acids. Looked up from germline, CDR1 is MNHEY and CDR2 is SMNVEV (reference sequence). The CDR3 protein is CASSRLAGGYEQYF. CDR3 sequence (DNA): TGTGCCAGCAGTCGACTAGCGGGAGGGTACGAGCAGTACTTC.

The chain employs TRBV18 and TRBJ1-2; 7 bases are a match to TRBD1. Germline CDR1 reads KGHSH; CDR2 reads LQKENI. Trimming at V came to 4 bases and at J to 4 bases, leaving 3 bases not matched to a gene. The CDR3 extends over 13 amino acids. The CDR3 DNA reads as TGTGCCAGCTCACTCGGGACAGCCTATGGCTACACCTTC. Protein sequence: CASSLGTAYGYTF.

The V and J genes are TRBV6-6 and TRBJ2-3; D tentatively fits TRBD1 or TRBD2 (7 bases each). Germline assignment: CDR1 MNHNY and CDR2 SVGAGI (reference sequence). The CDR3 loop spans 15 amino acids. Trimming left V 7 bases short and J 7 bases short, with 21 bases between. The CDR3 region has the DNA TGTGCCAGCAACCGACAGGGTGGGGGACTATATACGCAGTATTTT. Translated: CASNRQGGGLYTQYF.

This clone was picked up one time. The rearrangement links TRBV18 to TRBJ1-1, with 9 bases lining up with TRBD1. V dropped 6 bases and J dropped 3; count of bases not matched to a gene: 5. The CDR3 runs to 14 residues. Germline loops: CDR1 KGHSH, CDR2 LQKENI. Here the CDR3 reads CASSQQGADTEAFF. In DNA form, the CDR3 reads TGTGCCAGCTCTCAACAGGGGGCTGACACTGAAGCTTTCTTT.

The CDR3 bases are TGTGCCAGCAGTGCCCGCCGCGGGGGCGGAACCGGGGAGCTGTTTTTT. Translation: CASSARRGGGTGELFF. The chain combines TRBV6-4 with TRBJ2-2; the D gene is possibly TRBD2 (7 bases). The CDR3 is 16 amino acids. Per germline, CDR1 MRHNA and CDR2 SNTAGT. Trimming cost V 4 bases and J 5 bases, with 17 bases left between them.

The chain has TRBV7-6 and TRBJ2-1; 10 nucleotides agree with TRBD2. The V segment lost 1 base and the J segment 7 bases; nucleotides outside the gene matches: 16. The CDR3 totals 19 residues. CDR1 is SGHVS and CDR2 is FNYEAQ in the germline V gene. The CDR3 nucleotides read TGTGCCAGCAGCTTAGGTCCCGGGACTAGCGATCGAGGGGAGAATGAGCAGTTCTTC. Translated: CASSLGPGTSDRGENEQFF. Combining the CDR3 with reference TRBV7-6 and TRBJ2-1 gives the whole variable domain GAGVSQSPRYKVTKRGQDVALRCDPISGHVSLYWYRQALGQGPEFLTYFNYEAQQDKSGLPNDRFSAERPEGSISTLTIQRTEQRDSAMYRCASSLGPGTSDRGENEQFFGPGTRLTVL.

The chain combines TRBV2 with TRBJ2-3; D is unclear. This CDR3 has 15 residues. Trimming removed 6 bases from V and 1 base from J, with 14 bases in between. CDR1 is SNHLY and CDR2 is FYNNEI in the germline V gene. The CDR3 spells CASSLLIGGTDTQYF. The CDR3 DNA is TGTGCCAGCAGCCTACTCATAGGCGGCACAGATACGCAGTATTTT.

The CDR3 loop reads CASSLGSMRETQYF. CDR3 bases: TGTGCCAGCAGCTTAGGCTCCATGCGTGAGACCCAGTACTTC. The chain is built from TRBV7-2 and TRBJ2-5; D not certain. The CDR3 has 14 residues. With 1 base removed from V and 5 bases from J, the gap between germline ends came to 11 bases. Looked up from germline, CDR1 is SGHTA and CDR2 is FQGNSA.

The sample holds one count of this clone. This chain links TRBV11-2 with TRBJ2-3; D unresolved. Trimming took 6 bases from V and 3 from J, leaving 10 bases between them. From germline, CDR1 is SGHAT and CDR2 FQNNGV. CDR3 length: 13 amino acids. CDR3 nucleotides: TGTGCCAGCAGGACACTCATAACAGATACGCAGTATTTT. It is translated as CASRTLITDTQYF.

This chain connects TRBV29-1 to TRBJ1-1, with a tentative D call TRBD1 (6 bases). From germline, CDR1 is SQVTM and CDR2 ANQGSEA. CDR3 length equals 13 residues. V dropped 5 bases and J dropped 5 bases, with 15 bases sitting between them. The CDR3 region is CSVSRGGKTEAFF. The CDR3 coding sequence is TGCAGCGTTTCCAGGGGCGGGAAGACTGAAGCTTTCTTT. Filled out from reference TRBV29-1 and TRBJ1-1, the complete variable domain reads SAVISQKPSRDICQRGTSLTIQCQVDSQVTMMFWYRQQPGQSLTLIATANQGSEATYESGFVIDKFPISRPNLTFSTLTVSNMSPEDSSIYLCSVSRGGKTEAFFGQGTRLTVV.

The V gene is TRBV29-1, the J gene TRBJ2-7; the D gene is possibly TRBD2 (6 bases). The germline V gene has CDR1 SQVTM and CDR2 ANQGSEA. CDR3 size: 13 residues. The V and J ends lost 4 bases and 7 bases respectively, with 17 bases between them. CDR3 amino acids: CSVGGRGSLEQYF. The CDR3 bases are TGCAGCGTTGGCGGACGGGGGTCTTTGGAGCAGTACTTC.

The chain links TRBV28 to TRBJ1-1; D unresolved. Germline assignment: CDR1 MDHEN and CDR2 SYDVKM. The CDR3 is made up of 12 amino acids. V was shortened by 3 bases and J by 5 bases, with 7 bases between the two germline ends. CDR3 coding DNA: TGTGCCAGCAGTTTCTTCGGGACTGAAGCTTTCTTT. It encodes CASSFFGTEAFF.

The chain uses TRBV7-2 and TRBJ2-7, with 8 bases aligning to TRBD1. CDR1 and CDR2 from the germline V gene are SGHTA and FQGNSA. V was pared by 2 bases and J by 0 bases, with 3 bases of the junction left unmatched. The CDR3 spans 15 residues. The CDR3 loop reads CASSLTGQVSYEQYF. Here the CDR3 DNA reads TGTGCCAGCAGCTTAACGGGACAGGTCTCCTACGAGCAGTACTTC.

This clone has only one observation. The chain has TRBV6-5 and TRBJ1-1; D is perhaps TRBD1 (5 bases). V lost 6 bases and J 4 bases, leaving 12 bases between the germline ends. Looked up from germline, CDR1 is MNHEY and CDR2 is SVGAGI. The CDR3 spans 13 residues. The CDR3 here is CASRRGWFTEAFF. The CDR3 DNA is TGTGCCAGCAGGAGGGGCTGGTTCACTGAAGCTTTCTTT.

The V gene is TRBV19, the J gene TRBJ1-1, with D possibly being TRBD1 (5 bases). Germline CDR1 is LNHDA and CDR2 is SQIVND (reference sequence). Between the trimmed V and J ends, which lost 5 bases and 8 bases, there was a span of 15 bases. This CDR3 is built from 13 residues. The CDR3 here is CASSRTGRIEAFF. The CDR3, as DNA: TGTGCCAGTAGTCGTACGGGACGCATCGAAGCTTTCTTT.

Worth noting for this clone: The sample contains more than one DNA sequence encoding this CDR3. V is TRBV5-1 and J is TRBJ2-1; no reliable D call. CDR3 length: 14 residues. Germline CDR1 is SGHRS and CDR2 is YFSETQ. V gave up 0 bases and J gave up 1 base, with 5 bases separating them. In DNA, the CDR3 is TGCGCCAGCAGCTTGGGGCAGTCCTACAATGAGCAGTTCTTC. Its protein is CASSLGQSYNEQFF.

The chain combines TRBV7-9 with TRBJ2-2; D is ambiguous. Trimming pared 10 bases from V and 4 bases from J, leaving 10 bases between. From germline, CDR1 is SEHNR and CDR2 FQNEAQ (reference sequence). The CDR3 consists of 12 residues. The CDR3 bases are TGTGCCACACATTTCGTCACCGGGGAGCTGTTTTTT. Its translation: CATHFVTGELFF.

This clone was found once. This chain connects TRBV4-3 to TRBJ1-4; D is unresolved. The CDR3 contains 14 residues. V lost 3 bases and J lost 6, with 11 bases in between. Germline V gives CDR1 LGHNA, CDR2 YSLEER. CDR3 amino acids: CASSQDGRDEKLFF. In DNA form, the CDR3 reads TGCGCCAGCAGCCAGGATGGGAGGGATGAAAAACTGTTTTTT.

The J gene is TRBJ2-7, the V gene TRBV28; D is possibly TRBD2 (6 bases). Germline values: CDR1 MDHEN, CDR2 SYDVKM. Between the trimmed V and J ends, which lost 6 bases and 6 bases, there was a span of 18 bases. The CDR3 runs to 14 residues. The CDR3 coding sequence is TGTGCCAGCAGACCGGGACTGCTCCCTCTCGAGCAGTACTTC. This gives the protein CASRPGLLPLEQYF.

This CDR3 reads CAWSVLRREIEQYF. The CDR3, as DNA: TGTGCCTGGAGTGTATTACGCAGGGAAATCGAGCAGTACTTC. The V call is TRBV30, the J call TRBJ2-7; D might be TRBD1 (5 bases). The CDR3 is made up of 14 amino acids. Germline V CDR1 and CDR2: GTSNPN, SVGIG (reference sequence). V was pared by 0 bases and J by 6 bases, with 15 bases between.

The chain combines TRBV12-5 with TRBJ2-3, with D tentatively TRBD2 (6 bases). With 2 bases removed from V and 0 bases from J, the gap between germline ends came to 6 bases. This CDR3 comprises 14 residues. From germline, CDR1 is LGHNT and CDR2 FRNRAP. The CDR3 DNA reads TGTGCTAGTGGTTTGAGCGGGAGCACAGATACGCAGTATTTT. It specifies CASGLSGSTDTQYF.

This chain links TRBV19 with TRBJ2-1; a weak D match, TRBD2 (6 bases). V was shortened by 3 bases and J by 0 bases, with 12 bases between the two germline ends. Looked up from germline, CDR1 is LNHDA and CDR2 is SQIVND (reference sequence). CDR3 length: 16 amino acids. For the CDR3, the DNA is TGTGCCAGTAGTATCCCCCACGGGAGCTCCTACAATGAGCAGTTCTTC. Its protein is CASSIPHGSSYNEQFF.

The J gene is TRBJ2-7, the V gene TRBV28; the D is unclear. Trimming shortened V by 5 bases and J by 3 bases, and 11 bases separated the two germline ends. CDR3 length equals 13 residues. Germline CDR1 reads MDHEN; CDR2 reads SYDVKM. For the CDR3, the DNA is TGTGCCAGCAGTCGCCCGCCCGTCTACGAGCAGTACTTC. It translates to CASSRPPVYEQYF.

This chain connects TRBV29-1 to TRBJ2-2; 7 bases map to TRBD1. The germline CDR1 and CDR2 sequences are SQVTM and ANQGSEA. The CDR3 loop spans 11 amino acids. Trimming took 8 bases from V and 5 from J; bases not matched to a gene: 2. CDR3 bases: TGCAGCTACAGGGGTACCGGGGAGCTGTTTTTT. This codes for CSYRGTGELFF.

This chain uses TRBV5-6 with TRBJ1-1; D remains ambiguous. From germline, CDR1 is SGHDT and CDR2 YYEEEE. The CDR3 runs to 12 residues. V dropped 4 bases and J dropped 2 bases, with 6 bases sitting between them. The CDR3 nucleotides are TGTGCCAGCAGCGCATCTAACACTGAAGCTTTCTTT. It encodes CASSASNTEAFF.